These T cell receptor beta chains were read from a single sample in a study of cytomegalovirus exposure and HLA in healthy donors. This table comes from immunoSEQ multiplex PCR, and its TCRdb copy is limited to in-frame clones, with some not included. The data show 65,000 to 95,000 clones, about 78% seen once. The specimen sequenced was PBMCs. These receptors were obtained from a male donor in good health and CMV-seropositive. Each CDR3 is given with its conserved first and last residue. Each record gives: D gene, V gene, CDR3 length, J gene, CDR3 protein, CDR3 DNA. The D gene is left open where the match is weak.

TRBD1	TRBV15	12	TRBJ1-1	CATSRAGTGIFF	TGTGCCACCAGCAGAGCCGGGACAGGGATTTTCTTT
TRBD1	TRBV7-9	16	TRBJ1-1	CASSLGTGRMNTEAFF	TGTGCCAGCAGCTTAGGGACAGGCCGTATGAACACTGAAGCTTTCTTT
TRBD1	TRBV19	16	TRBJ1-2	CASSMSNRGKDYGYTF	TGTGCCAGTAGTATGTCCAACAGGGGGAAAGACTATGGCTACACCTTC
TRBD1	TRBV11-2	15	TRBJ1-5	CASSFTGVFNQPQHF	TGTGCCAGCAGCTTCACAGGGGTGTTCAATCAGCCCCAGCATTTT
TRBD1	TRBV5-1	17	TRBJ2-7	CASSLMFGQGSYHEQYF	TGCGCCAGCAGCTTGATGTTTGGACAGGGGAGTTATCACGAGCAGTACTTC
NA	TRBV28	14	TRBJ1-2	CASREPGQVYGYTF	TGTGCCAGCAGAGAGCCGGGACAAGTCTATGGCTACACCTTC
NA	TRBV6-5	13	TRBJ2-7	CASSKGHPYEQYF	TGTGCCAGCAGTAAGGGACACCCCTACGAGCAGTACTTC
NA	TRBV7-2	13	TRBJ1-1	CASSTQGNTEAFF	TGTGCCAGCAGCACACAGGGAAACACTGAAGCTTTCTTT
TRBD1	TRBV6-1	13	TRBJ2-7	CAGRRTGKDEQYF	TGTGCCGGGCGTCGGACAGGGAAGGACGAGCAGTACTTC
NA	TRBV5-6	12	TRBJ2-3	CASSLDFDTQYF	TGTGCCAGCAGCTTGGACTTTGATACGCAGTATTTT